The 6 T cell receptor beta chains in this list originate from one sample, sequenced in a study of blood T cells in healthy people across ages. Through a sample-barcoded 5' primer and a J-beta primer mix, a second PCR was run for roughly 7 to 11 cycles. TCRdb itself ran the 5' RACE reads through MiXCR, one entry per CDR3 protein. The sample contains roughly 700,000 distinct CDR3 sequences, roughly 49% of which appear only once. The specimen sequenced was blood. The receptors shown here come from a woman aged 60-70 years in good health.

The chain uses TRBV7-2 and TRBJ2-1; TRBD1 agrees at 11 bases. J was trimmed by 2 bases and V by 4 bases; bases with no gene match: 4. The CDR3 has 16 residues. Germline CDR1 is SGHTA and CDR2 is FQGNSA. In DNA, the CDR3 is TGTGCCAGCAGCTCCTCGGGACAGGGGGCCTACAATGAGCAGTTCTTC. It codes for CASSSSGQGAYNEQFF.

This clonotype was detected only a few times. The chain carries TRBV24-1 and TRBJ2-5; D unclear. CDR1 and CDR2 from the germline V gene are KGHDR and SFDVKD. The V and J ends lost 3 bases and 1 base respectively, with 8 bases between them. The CDR3 is 14 amino acids. Here the CDR3 reads CATSDVGVQETQYF. CDR3 sequence (DNA): TGTGCCACCAGTGATGTGGGTGTCCAAGAGACCCAGTACTTC.

The V call is TRBV24-1, the J call TRBJ2-5, with 12 bases aligning to TRBD2. CDR3 length: 17 residues. J lost 5 bases, V lost 3 bases, and 9 bases had no gene match. CDR1 is KGHDR and CDR2 is SFDVKD in the germline V gene. The CDR3 loop reads CATSDARLAGGWETQYF. In DNA, the CDR3 is TGTGCCACCAGTGATGCGCGTCTAGCGGGAGGGTGGGAGACCCAGTACTTC.

The chain is built from TRBV2 and TRBJ2-2; TRBD2 agrees at 9 bases. Trimming took 0 bases from V and 7 from J; bases not matched to a gene: 12. The CDR3 totals 18 residues. The germline CDR1 and CDR2 sequences are SNHLY and FYNNEI. CDR3 sequence (DNA): TGTGCCAGCAGTGAAGCCGGGACTAGCCTTAAGTCTATCGGGGAGCTGTTTTTT. Translated: CASSEAGTSLKSIGELFF.

This chain uses TRBV27 with TRBJ1-1; D call uncertain. This CDR3 comprises 12 residues. CDR1 and CDR2 (germline): MNHEY, SMNVEV (reference sequence). The ends were cut back, 5 bases at V and 2 bases at J, with 6 bases in the middle. CDR3 DNA: TGTGCCAGCAGTAGGCCAAACACTGAAGCTTTCTTT. Amino acids: CASSRPNTEAFF.

In this sample, this clonotype turned up many times. The chain has TRBV20-1 and TRBJ2-1, with TRBD2 matching 9 bases. The CDR3 runs to 17 residues. V was clipped by 6 bases and J by 1 base; unmatched bases: 13. The V gene's germline CDR1 is DFQATT and CDR2 SNEGSKA (reference sequence). The CDR3 reads CSAGGGGRAISYNEQFF. In DNA, the CDR3 is TGCAGTGCAGGTGGAGGCGGGAGGGCCATTTCCTACAATGAGCAGTTCTTC.